The present T cell receptor (beta chain) was sequenced within a study of CD8+ T cells in alopecia areata. Across the study: Twice daily, treated patients received 5 to 10 mg of oral tofacitinib. Findings of the study overall: Scalp and blood retained many expanded lesional clones during tofacitinib. Higher clonality and more expanded CD8+ clones appeared in lesional than normal scalp. Tofacitinib delivered significant drops in scalp clonality and in expanded CD8+ clones among the top 100.

The authors extracted RNA and reverse transcribed it into cDNA as the sequencing template. Assay used: immunoSEQ multiplex PCR; TCRdb lists only in-frame clones, some missing. Of about 150,000 clones in the sample, about 51% were seen once. About this clone: Its cognate antigen is unknown. This CDR3 is also generated by other DNA sequences in the sample.

Stated treatment: oral pan-JAK inhibitor, 5-10 mg twice daily. Sequenced here: CD8+ T cells sorted from blood, sampled at week 4, from a patient treated with tofacitinib. The TCR was taken from a human donor with alopecia areata.

This chain's CDR3 is CATSADRGYEQYF. CDR3 coding DNA: TGTGCCACCAGCGCAGACAGAGGTTACGAGCAGTACTTC. The V and J genes are TRBV15 and TRBJ2-7; D is perhaps TRBD1 (5 bases). Germline V gene sequence: CDR1 LNHNV, CDR2 YYDKDF (reference sequence). V gave up 5 bases and J gave up 4 bases, with 12 bases separating them. The CDR3 is made up of 13 amino acids.